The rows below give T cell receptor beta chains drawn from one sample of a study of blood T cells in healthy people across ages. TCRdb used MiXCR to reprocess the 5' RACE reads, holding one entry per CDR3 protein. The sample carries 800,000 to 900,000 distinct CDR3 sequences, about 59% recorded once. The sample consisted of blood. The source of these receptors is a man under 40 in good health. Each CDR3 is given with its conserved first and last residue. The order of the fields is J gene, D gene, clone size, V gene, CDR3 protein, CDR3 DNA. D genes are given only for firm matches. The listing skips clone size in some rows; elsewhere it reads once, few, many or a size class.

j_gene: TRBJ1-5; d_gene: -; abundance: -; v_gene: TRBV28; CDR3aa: CASKVGGRQPQHF; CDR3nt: TGTGCCAGCAAGGTGGGGGGAAGACAGCCCCAGCATTTT
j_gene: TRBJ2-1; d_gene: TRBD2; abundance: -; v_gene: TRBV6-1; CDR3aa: CASSEVAGVSQFF; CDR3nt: TGTGCCAGCAGTGAGGTAGCGGGGGTCTCGCAGTTCTTC
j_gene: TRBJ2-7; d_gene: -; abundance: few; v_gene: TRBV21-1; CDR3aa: CASSSNRELSDYEQYF; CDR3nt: TGTGCCAGCAGCTCAAACAGGGAACTAAGCGACTACGAGCAGTACTTC
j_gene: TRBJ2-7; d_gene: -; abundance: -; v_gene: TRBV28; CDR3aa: CASSSEYRQRAGAYEQYF; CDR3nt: TGTGCCAGCAGTTCGGAGTACCGACAGCGGGCCGGAGCCTACGAGCAGTACTTC
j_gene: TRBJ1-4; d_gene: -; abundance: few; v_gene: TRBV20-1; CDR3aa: CSAGQTTNEKLFF; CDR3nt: TGCAGTGCTGGACAGACTACTAATGAAAAACTGTTTTTT
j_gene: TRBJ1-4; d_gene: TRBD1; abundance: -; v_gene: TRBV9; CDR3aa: CASSVRTGNREKLFF; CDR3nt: TGTGCCAGCAGCGTGAGGACAGGCAACCGTGAAAAACTGTTTTTT
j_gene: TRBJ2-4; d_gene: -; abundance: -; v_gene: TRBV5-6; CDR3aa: CASSEVQGRENIQYF; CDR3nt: TGTGCCAGCAGCGAAGTACAGGGTCGGGAAAACATTCAGTACTTC
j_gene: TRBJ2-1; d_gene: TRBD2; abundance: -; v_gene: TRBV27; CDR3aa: CASSLGPGGGNEQFF; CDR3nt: TGTGCCAGCAGTTTAGGTCCTGGGGGGGGAAATGAGCAGTTCTTC
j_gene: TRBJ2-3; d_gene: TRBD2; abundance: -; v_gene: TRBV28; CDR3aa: CASSFGLAGEEETQYF; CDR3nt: TGTGCCAGCAGTTTCGGACTAGCGGGGGAGGAGGAGACGCAGTATTTT
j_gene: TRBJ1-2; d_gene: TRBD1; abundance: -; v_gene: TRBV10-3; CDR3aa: CAISDSTRQGENYGYTF; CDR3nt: TGTGCCATCAGTGACTCAACCAGACAGGGGGAAAACTATGGCTACACCTTC
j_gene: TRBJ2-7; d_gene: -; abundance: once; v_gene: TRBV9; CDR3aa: CASGTGGSSYEQYF; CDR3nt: TGTGCCAGCGGGACGGGGGGCAGTTCCTACGAGCAGTACTTC